This T cell receptor (beta chain) came from a study of post-analysis software for immune sequencing data. Study details: Multiple sclerosis in the patients followed relapsing-remitting, secondary progressive and progressive-relapsing courses.

Each TCR beta cDNA library carried unique molecular identifiers. Yield was roughly 0.5 million cDNA molecules from about 1 to 10 million T cells. In TCRdb, the PCR reads were re-called with MiXCR into one record per CDR3 protein. Among about 150,000 distinct CDR3 sequences listed, 30% were seen once. The study's findings and limits: When compared against controls, multiple sclerosis patients showed significantly lower normalized Chao1 diversity. Relative to controls, patients had 4 or 5 TRBV segments at higher frequency, with TRBV5-6, TRBV5-1 and TRBV20-1 among these.

A remark on this clonotype: Antigen: not known.

Germline values: CDR1 ENHRY, CDR2 SYGVKD. This CDR3 comprises 9 residues. V dropped 7 bases and J dropped 9 bases, with 4 bases sitting between them. The V gene is TRBV10-3, the J gene TRBJ1-5, with D unclear. The material sequenced was blood. The TCR originated in a girl under 18 with multiple sclerosis. Here the CDR3 reads CAIIRPQHF. Here the CDR3 DNA reads TGTGCCATCATCCGGCCCCAGCATTTT.